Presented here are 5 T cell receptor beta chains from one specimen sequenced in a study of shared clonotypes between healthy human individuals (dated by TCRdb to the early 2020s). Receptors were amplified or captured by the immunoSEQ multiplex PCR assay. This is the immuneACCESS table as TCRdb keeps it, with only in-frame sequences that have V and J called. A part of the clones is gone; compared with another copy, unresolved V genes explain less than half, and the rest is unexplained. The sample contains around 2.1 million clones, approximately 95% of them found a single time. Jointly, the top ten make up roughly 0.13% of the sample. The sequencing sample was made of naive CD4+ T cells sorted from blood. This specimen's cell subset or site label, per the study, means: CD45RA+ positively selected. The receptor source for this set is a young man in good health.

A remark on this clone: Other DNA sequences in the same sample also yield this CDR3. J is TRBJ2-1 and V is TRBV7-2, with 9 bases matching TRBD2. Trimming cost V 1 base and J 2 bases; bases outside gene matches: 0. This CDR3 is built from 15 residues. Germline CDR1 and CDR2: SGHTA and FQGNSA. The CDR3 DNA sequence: TGTGCCAGCAGCTTAGGCGGGGGGGCCTACAATGAGCAGTTCTTC. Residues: CASSLGGGAYNEQFF.

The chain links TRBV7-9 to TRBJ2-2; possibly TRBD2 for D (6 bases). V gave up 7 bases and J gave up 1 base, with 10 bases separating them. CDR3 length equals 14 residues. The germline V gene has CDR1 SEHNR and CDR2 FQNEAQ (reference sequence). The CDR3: CASNWGGNTGELFF. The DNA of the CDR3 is TGTGCCAGCAACTGGGGAGGGAACACCGGGGAGCTGTTTTTT. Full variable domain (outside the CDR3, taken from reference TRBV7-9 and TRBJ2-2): DTGVSQNPRHKITKRGQNVTFRCDPISEHNRLYWYRQTLGQGPEFLTYFQNEAQLEKSRLLSDRFSAERPKGSFSTLEIQRTEQGDSAMYLCASNWGGNTGELFFGEGSRLTVL.

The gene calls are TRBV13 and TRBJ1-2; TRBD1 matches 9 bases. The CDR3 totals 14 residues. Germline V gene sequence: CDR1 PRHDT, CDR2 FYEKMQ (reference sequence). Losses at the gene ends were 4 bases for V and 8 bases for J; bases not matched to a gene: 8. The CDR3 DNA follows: TGTGCCAGCAGCTCCAACAGGGGGCGCGGGGGCTACACCTTC. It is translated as CASSSNRGRGGYTF.

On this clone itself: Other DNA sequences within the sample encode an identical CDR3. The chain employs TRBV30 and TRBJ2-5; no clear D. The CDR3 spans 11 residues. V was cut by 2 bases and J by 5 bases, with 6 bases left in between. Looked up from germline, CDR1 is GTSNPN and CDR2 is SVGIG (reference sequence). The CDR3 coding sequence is TGTGCCTGGAGTCAGGCCGAGACCCAGTACTTC. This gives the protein CAWSQAETQYF.

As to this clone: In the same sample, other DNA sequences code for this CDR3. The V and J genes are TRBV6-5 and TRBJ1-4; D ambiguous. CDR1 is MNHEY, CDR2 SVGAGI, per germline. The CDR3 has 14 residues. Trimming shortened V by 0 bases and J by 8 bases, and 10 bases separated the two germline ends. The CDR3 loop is CASSYSTGNEKLFF. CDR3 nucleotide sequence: TGTGCCAGCAGTTACTCGACCGGGAACGAAAAACTGTTTTTT.